The T cell receptor beta chain described here comes from a study of beta chain features in type 1 diabetes (dated by TCRdb to about 2018). Regarding the study in general: Patients and healthy donors did not differ in mean age, gender distribution, total cell number or subset yield. A total of approximately 110,000,000 sorted cells were examined across all samples, and a strong correlation was observed between cell number per subset and RNA yield. Regulatory and stem cell-like memory subsets were isolated from only 8 patients and about eight healthy donors, whereas naive and central memory subsets came from all 30 or so donors. The study compared TCRB repertoires of sorted circulating CD4+ T cell subsets between recently diagnosed type 1 diabetes patients and matched healthy donors.

Taken from cysteine to phenylalanine, the CDR3 has 12 residues. Solely the CDR3 DNA is kept, with 36 bases framed from the first base. The germline V gene sets CDR1 to MNHEY and CDR2 to SVGAGI. V is clipped by 2 bases and J by 1 base, and the sequence between their germline boundaries is 1 base long. The investigation overall reported the following: Naive, central memory and regulatory TCRB repertoires appeared to be more similar among patients than among healthy donors. Because cDNA was sequenced instead of genomic DNA, activated cells with high expression could be over-represented, although the groups did not differ in activation or CD3 levels. PCR might favor shorter templates, but patient and control samples were amplified and corrected together, so any skew would affect both groups equally. A moderate but significant shortening of TCRB CDR3 length was observed in type 1 diabetes patients in all four CD4+ subsets. At VDJ recombination sites, patients with type 1 diabetes made fewer insertions and deleted more nucleotides, a pattern implying thymic rearrangement abnormalities. Only small numbers of individuals were included in the HLA sub-analyses, which left unresolved whether HLA type had any influence on TCRB rearrangement.

A single peripheral blood draw of 95 to 150 mL on average was collected from each donor into heparinised tubes. Using a panel that included CD45RO, CCR7, CD25, CD127, CD95 and CD27, naive, central memory, regulatory and stem cell-like memory CD4+ T cells were sorted on a BD FACSAria II. Every sorted population had a purity above 95%. PBMCs were separated immediately by Lymphoprep density gradient centrifugation and were stained directly, without being cultured. To minimize batch effects, samples were stained and sorted in pairs, one healthy donor with one patient per experiment. As to this clone: The specificity of this receptor is unknown. Per-base quality was not reported, and no clone a single base away is much larger than it.

All of the isolated RNA was reverse transcribed with the High Capacity cDNA Reverse Transcription Kit, so expressed TCRB transcripts were sequenced. Deep immunoSEQ sequencing was performed on naive, central memory and regulatory T cell samples, with an average of around 3.4 million total reads per sample. Sorted cells were lysed in RLT buffer and RNA was extracted with DNase-treated RNeasy Micro or Mini kits, depending on cell number. Each cell subset was processed on its own to prevent cross-contamination, while patient and healthy donor samples were processed together. TCRB sequences were amplified from cDNA with the immunoSEQ multiplex PCR, producing 87-bp fragments spanning the CDR3 region. Amplicons were sequenced on the Illumina HiSeq platform. The study's own analysis went as follows. Synthetic template baselines were used to correct PCR bias computationally, reads within Hamming distance 2 were collapsed together, and singletons that could not be merged were discarded. Reads were aligned to IMGT to assign V, D and J genes, CDR3 length, and insertions or deletions at six rearrangement sites. Within each subset, clonotype counts were normalized to sorted cell number, after which true diversity and Gini coefficients were computed with the tcR R package. The overlap coefficient, calculated on TCRB nucleotide sequences, was used to quantify repertoire sharing. Out-of-frame TCRB sequences from naive cells were analyzed as a proxy for the pre-selection repertoire. TCRdb stores this immuneACCESS table with in-frame sequences only. Part of the clones is absent; in the studies checked, under half of the shortfall reflects unresolved V genes, and no reason is known for the rest. V and J calls and clone size are those listed in that table; D and trimming were worked out from the DNA. Counted in this sample were more than 350,000 clones; approximately 10% of them appeared once. Approximately 0.05% of the sample is held by the ten biggest clonotypes.

The sequence is built from TRBV6-5 and TRBJ2-3, with no D gene named confidently. Sequencing was done on a sample of naive CD4+ T cells from blood. The sample's cell subset or site label, in plain terms: true naive CD4+ T cells. This clonotype was obtained from a woman between 18 and 29 years old in good health. This receptor has the CDR3 CASSYGTDTQYF. Read as DNA, the sequence is TGTGCCAGCAGTTACGGCACAGATACGCAGTATTTT.